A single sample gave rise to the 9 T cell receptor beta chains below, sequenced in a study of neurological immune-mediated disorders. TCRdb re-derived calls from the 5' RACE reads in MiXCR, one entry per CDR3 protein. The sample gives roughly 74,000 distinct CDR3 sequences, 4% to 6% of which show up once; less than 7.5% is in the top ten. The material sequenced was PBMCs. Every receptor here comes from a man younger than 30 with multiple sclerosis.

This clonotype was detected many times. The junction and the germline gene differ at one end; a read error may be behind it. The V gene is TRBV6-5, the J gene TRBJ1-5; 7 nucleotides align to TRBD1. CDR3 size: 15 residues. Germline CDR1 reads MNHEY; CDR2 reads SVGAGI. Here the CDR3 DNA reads TGTGCCAGCAGTTACAGTACAGGGGTCGGTCAGCCCCAGAATTTT. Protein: CASSYSTGVGQPQNF.

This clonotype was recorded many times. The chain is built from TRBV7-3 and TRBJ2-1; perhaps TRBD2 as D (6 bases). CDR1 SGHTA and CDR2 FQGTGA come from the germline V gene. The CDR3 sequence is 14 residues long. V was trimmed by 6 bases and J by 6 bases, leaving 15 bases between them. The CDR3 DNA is TGTGCCAGCAGTCCCGGGACTCTCTCCAATGAGCAGTTCTTC. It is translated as CASSPGTLSNEQFF.

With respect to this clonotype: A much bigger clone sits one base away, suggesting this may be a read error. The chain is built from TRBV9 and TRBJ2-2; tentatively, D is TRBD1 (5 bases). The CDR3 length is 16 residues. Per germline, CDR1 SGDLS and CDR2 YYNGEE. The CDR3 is CVSSPQGARFTGELFF. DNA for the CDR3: TGTGTCAGCAGCCCCCAGGGTGCCAGATTCACCGGGGAGCTGTTTTTT.

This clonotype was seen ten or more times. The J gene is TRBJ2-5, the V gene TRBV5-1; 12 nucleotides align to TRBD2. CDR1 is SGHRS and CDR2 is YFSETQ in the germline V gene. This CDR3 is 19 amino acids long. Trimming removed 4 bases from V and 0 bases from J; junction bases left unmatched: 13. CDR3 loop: CASSPPDPTSGGYQETQYF. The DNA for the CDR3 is TGCGCCAGCAGCCCTCCTGACCCGACTAGCGGGGGCTACCAAGAGACCCAGTACTTC.

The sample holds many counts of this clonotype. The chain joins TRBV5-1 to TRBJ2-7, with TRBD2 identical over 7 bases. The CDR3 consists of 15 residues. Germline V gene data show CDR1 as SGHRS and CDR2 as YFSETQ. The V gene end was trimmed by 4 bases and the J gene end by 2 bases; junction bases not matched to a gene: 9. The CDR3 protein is CASSPRGRDTYEQYF. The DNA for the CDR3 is TGCGCCAGCAGCCCGCGAGGGAGGGATACCTACGAGCAGTACTTC.

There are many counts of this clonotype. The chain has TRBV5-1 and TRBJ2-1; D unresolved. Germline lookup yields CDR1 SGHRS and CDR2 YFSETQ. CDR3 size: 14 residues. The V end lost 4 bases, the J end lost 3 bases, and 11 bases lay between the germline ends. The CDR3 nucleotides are TGCGCCAGCAGCCCGGGCGGAAGCTACAATGAGCAGTTCTTC. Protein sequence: CASSPGGSYNEQFF.

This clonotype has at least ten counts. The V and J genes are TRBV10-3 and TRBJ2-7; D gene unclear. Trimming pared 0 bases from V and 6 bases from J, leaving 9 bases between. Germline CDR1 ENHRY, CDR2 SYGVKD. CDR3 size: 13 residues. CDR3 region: CAISESKVGEQYF. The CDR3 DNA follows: TGTGCCATCAGTGAGTCGAAGGTGGGCGAGCAGTACTTC.

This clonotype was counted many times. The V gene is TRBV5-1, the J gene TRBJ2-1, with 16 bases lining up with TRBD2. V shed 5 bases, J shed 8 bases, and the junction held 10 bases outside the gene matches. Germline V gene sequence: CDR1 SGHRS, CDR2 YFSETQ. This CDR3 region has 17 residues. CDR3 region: CASRRTGTSGRADEQFF. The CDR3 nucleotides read TGCGCCAGCAGACGGACCGGGACTAGCGGGAGGGCCGATGAGCAGTTCTTC.

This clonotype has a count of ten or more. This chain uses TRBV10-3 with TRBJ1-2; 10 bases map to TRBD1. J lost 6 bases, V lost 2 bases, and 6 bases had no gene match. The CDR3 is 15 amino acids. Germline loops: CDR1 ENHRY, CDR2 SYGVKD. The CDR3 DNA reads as TGTGCCATCAGTGAGGACAGGGGGCTTTATAATGGCTACACCTTC. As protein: CAISEDRGLYNGYTF.